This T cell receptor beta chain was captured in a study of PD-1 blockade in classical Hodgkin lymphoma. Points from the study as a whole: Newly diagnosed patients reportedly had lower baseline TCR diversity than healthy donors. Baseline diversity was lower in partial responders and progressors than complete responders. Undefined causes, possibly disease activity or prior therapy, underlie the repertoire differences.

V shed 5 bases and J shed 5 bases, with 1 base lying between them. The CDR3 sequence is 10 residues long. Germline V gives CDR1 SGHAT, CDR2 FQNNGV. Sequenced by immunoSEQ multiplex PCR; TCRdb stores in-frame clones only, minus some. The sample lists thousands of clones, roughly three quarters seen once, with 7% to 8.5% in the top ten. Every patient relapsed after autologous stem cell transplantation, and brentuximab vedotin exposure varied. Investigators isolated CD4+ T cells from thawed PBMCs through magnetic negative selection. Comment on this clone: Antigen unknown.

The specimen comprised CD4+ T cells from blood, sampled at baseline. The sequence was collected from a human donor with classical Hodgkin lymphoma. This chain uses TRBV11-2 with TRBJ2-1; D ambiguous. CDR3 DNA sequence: TGTGCCAGCAGCCACAATGAGCAGTTCTTC. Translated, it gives CASSHNEQFF. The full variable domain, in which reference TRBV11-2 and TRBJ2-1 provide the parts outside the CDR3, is EAGVAQSPRYKIIEKRQSVAFWCNPISGHATLYWYQQILGQGPKLLIQFQNNGVVDDSQLPKDRFSAERLKGVDSTLKIQPAKLEDSAVYLCASSHNEQFFGPGTRLTVL.